The present T cell receptor beta chain was sequenced within a study of identifying expanded T cells in peripheral blood (dated by TCRdb to the late 2010s). A note on the overall study: Technical replicates were generated by sequencing separate aliquots of the same genomic DNA pool, and four replicates were compared pairwise.

What the work shows at the level of the full study, not this receptor alone: The authors expected biological variance in healthy repertoires might increase further over much longer intervals such as months to years. Around 1.3 differentially abundant clones were flagged by the binomial model between technical replicates, whereas about 15 and 18 were flagged over approximately two weeks and four weeks, respectively. Across all healthy-donor time intervals, the beta-binomial model significantly lowered both the number of clones called differentially abundant and the false-positive rate. In all healthy donors, the variance in clone template counts between samples taken 2 to 3 weeks apart rose significantly as total template count increased.

This clone occurred once. The antigen it binds to is not known. The record has no base qualities; no much larger clone is one base away. The immunoSEQ Assay, which relies on bias-controlled multiplex PCR amplification of genomic DNA, was used to profile TCRbeta CDR3 regions. In the original analysis: To quantify the absolute abundance of each unique TCRbeta CDR3 region, the sequences were collapsed and filtered. Differential abundance was assessed using a binomial (Fisher-equivalent) model and a beta-binomial model in which time-dependent variance fitted from healthy donors was added. Clones with fewer than 5 combined templates were removed, and differential abundance was called for clones with a Benjamini-Hochberg FDR below 0.01. Using the form v = (b*log(k)+a)^2, the beta-binomial variance was modeled as a function of the total template count across the two samples. TCRdb provides this immuneACCESS table in a form limited to in-frame rearrangements. Some clones are lacking; in checked studies, under half of them reflect an unresolved V gene, and why the rest are absent is not known. V, J and clone size reflect that table, while D and trimming were determined from the DNA. The sample data list more than 50,000 clones, and over 80% of these were observed just once. About a fifth of the sample is held by the ten biggest clonotypes.

During the collection period, no infections or other immune events were recorded for the healthy donors. Time-dependent variance in a beta-binomial model of T-cell clone differential abundance was calibrated using healthy-donor blood repertoires as a training cohort. The training cohort comprised roughly ten healthy donors, 3 female and 7 male. On average the donors were about 45 years old, and their ages spanned roughly 29 to 64 years. Whole blood from each healthy donor was obtained from a commercial supplier and was collected at three time points roughly two weeks apart. For immunosequencing, genomic DNA was extracted from whole blood that had not been sorted. CDR1 and CDR2, looked up from the germline V gene, are MGHRA and YSYEKL. Taken from cysteine to phenylalanine, the CDR3 has 14 residues. Only the CDR3 DNA is retained, 42 bases long and in frame from the first base. Clipping removes 5 bases from V and 6 bases from J, with 9 as the unmatched junction base count.

The sample taken for sequencing was blood. The clonotype was recovered from a person between 18 and 75 years old in good health. This chain is built from TRBV4-1 and TRBJ1-1, with 7 central nucleotides matching TRBD1. The nucleotide sequence is TGCGCCAGCAGCTCTCGACAGGGTCCCGCTGAAGCTTTCTTT. The translation is CASSSRQGPAEAFF.